The present entry profiles one T cell receptor beta chain with its context. Other DNA sequences within the sample encode an identical CDR3. This specimen comes from a study of blood T cell repertoires in COVID-19. On the study more broadly: There were acute and convalescent COVID-19 samples, and they came from the United States, Italy and Spain. PBMCs, B-cell-depleted T cells, or T cells provided the cDNA or gDNA that made up the material.

Losses at the gene ends were 2 bases for V and 3 bases for J; bases not matched to a gene: 0. Germline V gene lookup returns CDR1 SGHTA and CDR2 FQGTGA. This CDR3 has 15 amino acids. In the source study's methods: Estimation of nucleated cell counts was performed using reference gene primer amplification. Here immunoSEQ multiplex PCR was the method, and the copy in TCRdb shows in-frame clones only, minus some. D and trimming were read from the DNA, whereas the V and J calls and clone size are those reported in that table. This table has 120,000 to 150,000 clones, 87% appearing once. The material sequenced was peripheral blood. This TCR came from a woman aged 50 to 60 with acute or convalescent COVID-19. The gene calls are TRBV7-3 and TRBJ2-2, with 10 bases that match TRBD2. The CDR3 loop reads CASSLLAGDTGELFF. For the CDR3, the DNA is TGTGCCAGCAGCTTACTAGCGGGAGACACCGGGGAGCTGTTTTTT.